This T cell receptor (beta chain) was captured by sequencing in a study of beta chain features in type 1 diabetes. TCRB transcripts that were expressed got sequenced, as all of the isolated RNA had been reverse transcribed. Assay used: immunoSEQ multiplex PCR; TCRdb lists only in-frame clones, some missing. The profile shows about 360,000 clones, around 13% of them singletons. In germline, CDR1 is LGHNA, CDR2 YNFKEQ. The CDR3 runs to 17 residues. The V segment lost 2 bases and the J segment 0 bases; nucleotides outside the gene matches: 9. Material for sequencing was naive CD4+ T cells from blood. V is TRBV4-2 and J is TRBJ2-7, with 8 positions matching TRBD1. The clonotype was recovered from a man between 18 and 29 years old in good health. CDR3 DNA: TGTGCCAGCAGCCAAAGGTCAGCAGGGGGCAACTCCTACGAGCAGTACTTC. Amino acids: CASSQRSAGGNSYEQYF.